Below, one TCR beta chain is given with its context. Antigen unknown. These data originate in a study of T cells in Graves' hyperthyroidism and ophthalmopathy. Across the whole study: Peripheral blood was taken when the disease was first diagnosed, before any treatment began.

The CDR3 length is 18 residues. Germline-derived CDR1 and CDR2 are SGHTA and FQGTGA. Unmatched junction bases numbered 10, after V lost 2 bases and J lost 0 bases. Using RNA transcripts as the source, TCR beta CDR3 regions were amplified. With the HTBI primer set, the TCR CDR3 went through a first round of RT-PCR. MiXCR, run by TCRdb on the multiplex PCR reads, gives a single entry per CDR3 protein. This table holds approximately 330,000 distinct CDR3 sequences, roughly 15% found once. Study results and caveats: Blood also showed most of the thyroid clonotypes that were expanded above 0.001.

Based on clinical symptoms, serum thyroxine and TRAb, thyroid ultrasound and orbital computed tomography, diagnoses were reached. V gene TRBV7-3 combines with J gene TRBJ2-1, with 7 bases lining up with TRBD2. The sequence was collected from a woman aged 40-49 years with Graves' ophthalmopathy. The specimen sequenced was blood. Here the CDR3 reads CASSLASGGSGSYNEQFF. In DNA form, the CDR3 reads TGTGCCAGCAGCTTAGCCTCGGGCGGGAGCGGCTCCTACAATGAGCAGTTCTTC.